The entry below describes one TCR beta chain. Its matching antigen is unknown. The sample belongs to a study of cytomegalovirus exposure and HLA in healthy donors. Study context: There were some 400 genotyped donors. Of these, roughly 84% fell in the genetic ancestry cluster associated with self-reported Caucasian donors.

A multiplex PCR was run with 60 Vbeta primers and 13 Jbeta primers. Profiled with immunoSEQ multiplex PCR; TCRdb holds only in-frame clones, not every one. Counted here are 120,000 or so clones, about four fifths occurring once; the ten biggest clones make up approximately 1%. Per germline, CDR1 SGHNT and CDR2 YYREEE (reference sequence). The CDR3 covers 14 residues. For this donor, CMV serostatus was not recorded. The study, taken as a whole, reports: An apparent linkage of common viral pathogens to several of the most significant clusters emerged in a later analysis.

Sequenced: PBMCs. The TCR originated in a human donor in good health. This chain joins TRBV5-4 and TRBJ2-5; 8 bases map to TRBD1. The tail of the sequence fits TRBJ2-7 better, so the J call may be wrong. Here the CDR3 reads CASSLQGARNEQYF. The CDR3 nucleotides are TGTGCCAGCAGCCTCCAGGGGGCAAGGAACGAGCAGTACTTC.